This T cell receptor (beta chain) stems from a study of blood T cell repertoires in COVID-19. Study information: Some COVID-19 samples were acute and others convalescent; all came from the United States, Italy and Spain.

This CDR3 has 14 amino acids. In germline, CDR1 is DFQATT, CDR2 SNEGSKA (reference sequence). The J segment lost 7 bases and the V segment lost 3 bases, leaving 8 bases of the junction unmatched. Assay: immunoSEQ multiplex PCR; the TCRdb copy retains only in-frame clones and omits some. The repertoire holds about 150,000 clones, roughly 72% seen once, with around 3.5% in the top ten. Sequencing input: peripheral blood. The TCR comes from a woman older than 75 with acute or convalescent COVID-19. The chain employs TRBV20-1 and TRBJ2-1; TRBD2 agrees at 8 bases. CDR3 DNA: TGCAGTGCTAGTCAGGGTAGCGGGGAGAATGAGCAGTTCTTC. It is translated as CSASQGSGENEQFF.